The clone carrying this T cell receptor (beta chain) was counted ten times or more. Its specificity is not known. The sample is drawn from a study of T cells in Graves' hyperthyroidism and ophthalmopathy. Study outcomes and limitations: Among clonotypes expanded in thyroid above 0.001, most were also found in blood.

The study enrolled patients aged 18 to 65 with newly diagnosed hyperthyroidism of under 2 months' duration. J lost 14 bases, V lost 4 bases, and 15 bases had no gene match. This CDR3 spans 16 amino acids. The source material, RNA transcripts, was used to amplify TCR beta CDR3 regions. First-round RT-PCR with HTBI primers amplified the TCR CDR3 region. TCRdb re-called the multiplex PCR reads through MiXCR, storing one row per CDR3 protein. The sample has around 450,000 distinct CDR3 sequences; approximately 14% are singletons. The chain carries TRBV12-3 or TRBV12-4 and TRBJ2-1; 12 bases match TRBD2. Sequenced: blood. This TCR was sampled from a woman aged 18-29 years with Graves' hyperthyroidism. CDR3 nucleotides: TGTGCCAGCAGTTCTGCCCGACTAGCGGGAGCCCCCAAAGAGTTCTTC. Protein sequence: CASSSARLAGAPKEFF.